Listed here is a single T cell receptor (beta chain). J lost 4 bases, V lost 1 base, and 7 bases had no gene match. Germline V gene data show CDR1 as SGHAT and CDR2 as FQNNGV. The CDR3 spans 16 residues. This specimen belongs to a study of blood T cell repertoires in COVID-19. The overall study: Collection of acute and convalescent COVID-19 samples took place in the United States, Italy and Spain.

Generated by immunoSEQ multiplex PCR, the TCRdb table keeps only in-frame clones and is missing some. Of under 200,000 clones listed, around 79% are singletons. This sequence originates from a man between 45 and 60 years old who had recovered from COVID-19. The rearrangement links TRBV11-2 to TRBJ2-5; 9 nucleotides line up with TRBD1. Input material: PBMCs or T cells enriched from blood (not recorded which). The CDR3 DNA reads as TGTGCCAGCAGCTTAGGGGGACAGGGCAGGCGAGAGACCCAGTACTTC. Translation: CASSLGGQGRRETQYF. The variable domain in full, with the rest retrieved from reference TRBV11-2 and TRBJ2-5, is EAGVAQSPRYKIIEKRQSVAFWCNPISGHATLYWYQQILGQGPKLLIQFQNNGVVDDSQLPKDRFSAERLKGVDSTLKIQPAKLEDSAVYLCASSLGGQGRRETQYFGPGTRLLVL.